The source of this TCR beta chain is a study of shared clonotypes between healthy human individuals. The CDR3 has 12 residues. The germline CDR1 and CDR2 sequences are MDHEN and SYDVKM. Trimming shortened V by 7 bases and J by 4 bases, and 11 bases separated the two germline ends. The assay was immunoSEQ multiplex PCR, and TCRdb's table has in-frame clones only and misses some. The sample has about half a million clones, roughly 78% seen once; the top ten hold about 12%. The material sequenced was PBMCs. The rearrangement links TRBV28 to TRBJ2-7, with D possibly TRBD2 on 5 matching bases. This sequence originates from a woman aged 40 to 50 in good health. Some clones in this sample may be carry-over from other donors' samples. The CDR3 coding sequence is TGTGCCAGCACTTTGACGGGGTACGAGCAGTACTTC. This sequence encodes CASTLTGYEQYF.